This T cell receptor beta chain was sequenced during a study of T cell clonality in common variable immunodeficiency. Germline CDR1 and CDR2: SGHRS and YFSETQ. V was shortened by 0 bases and J by 9 bases, with 7 bases between the two germline ends. The CDR3 covers 12 residues. The sample holds many counts of this clone. Its antigen is still unknown. The read terminates 3 residues before the CDR3 end, so the remaining end is supplied by the germline J gene. Broader study findings: Shared TCRbeta clones were fewer between CVID subjects than controls. CVID patient heterogeneity limited repertoire-clinical complication correlations.

Using immunoSEQ multiplex PCR, the repertoire was profiled, and TCRdb retains in-frame clones only, with some absent. There are 30,000 to 40,000 clones in the sample, none observed a single time. Sequencing used peripheral blood mononuclear cells. The clonotype comes from a person aged 18-70 years in good health. The chain combines TRBV5-1 with TRBJ2-1; D is unresolved. CDR3 DNA (partial): TGCGCCAGCAGCTTGGGCGCTACTGAG. Protein product: CASSLGATE. The full-length CDR3 reads as CASSLGATEQFF. Drawing the rest from reference TRBV5-1 and TRBJ2-1, the complete variable domain is KAGVTQTPRYLIKTRGQQVTLSCSPISGHRSVSWYQQTPGQGLQFLFEYFSETQRNKGNFPGRFSGRQFSNSRSEMNVSTLELGDSALYLCASSLGATEQFFGPGTRLTVL.